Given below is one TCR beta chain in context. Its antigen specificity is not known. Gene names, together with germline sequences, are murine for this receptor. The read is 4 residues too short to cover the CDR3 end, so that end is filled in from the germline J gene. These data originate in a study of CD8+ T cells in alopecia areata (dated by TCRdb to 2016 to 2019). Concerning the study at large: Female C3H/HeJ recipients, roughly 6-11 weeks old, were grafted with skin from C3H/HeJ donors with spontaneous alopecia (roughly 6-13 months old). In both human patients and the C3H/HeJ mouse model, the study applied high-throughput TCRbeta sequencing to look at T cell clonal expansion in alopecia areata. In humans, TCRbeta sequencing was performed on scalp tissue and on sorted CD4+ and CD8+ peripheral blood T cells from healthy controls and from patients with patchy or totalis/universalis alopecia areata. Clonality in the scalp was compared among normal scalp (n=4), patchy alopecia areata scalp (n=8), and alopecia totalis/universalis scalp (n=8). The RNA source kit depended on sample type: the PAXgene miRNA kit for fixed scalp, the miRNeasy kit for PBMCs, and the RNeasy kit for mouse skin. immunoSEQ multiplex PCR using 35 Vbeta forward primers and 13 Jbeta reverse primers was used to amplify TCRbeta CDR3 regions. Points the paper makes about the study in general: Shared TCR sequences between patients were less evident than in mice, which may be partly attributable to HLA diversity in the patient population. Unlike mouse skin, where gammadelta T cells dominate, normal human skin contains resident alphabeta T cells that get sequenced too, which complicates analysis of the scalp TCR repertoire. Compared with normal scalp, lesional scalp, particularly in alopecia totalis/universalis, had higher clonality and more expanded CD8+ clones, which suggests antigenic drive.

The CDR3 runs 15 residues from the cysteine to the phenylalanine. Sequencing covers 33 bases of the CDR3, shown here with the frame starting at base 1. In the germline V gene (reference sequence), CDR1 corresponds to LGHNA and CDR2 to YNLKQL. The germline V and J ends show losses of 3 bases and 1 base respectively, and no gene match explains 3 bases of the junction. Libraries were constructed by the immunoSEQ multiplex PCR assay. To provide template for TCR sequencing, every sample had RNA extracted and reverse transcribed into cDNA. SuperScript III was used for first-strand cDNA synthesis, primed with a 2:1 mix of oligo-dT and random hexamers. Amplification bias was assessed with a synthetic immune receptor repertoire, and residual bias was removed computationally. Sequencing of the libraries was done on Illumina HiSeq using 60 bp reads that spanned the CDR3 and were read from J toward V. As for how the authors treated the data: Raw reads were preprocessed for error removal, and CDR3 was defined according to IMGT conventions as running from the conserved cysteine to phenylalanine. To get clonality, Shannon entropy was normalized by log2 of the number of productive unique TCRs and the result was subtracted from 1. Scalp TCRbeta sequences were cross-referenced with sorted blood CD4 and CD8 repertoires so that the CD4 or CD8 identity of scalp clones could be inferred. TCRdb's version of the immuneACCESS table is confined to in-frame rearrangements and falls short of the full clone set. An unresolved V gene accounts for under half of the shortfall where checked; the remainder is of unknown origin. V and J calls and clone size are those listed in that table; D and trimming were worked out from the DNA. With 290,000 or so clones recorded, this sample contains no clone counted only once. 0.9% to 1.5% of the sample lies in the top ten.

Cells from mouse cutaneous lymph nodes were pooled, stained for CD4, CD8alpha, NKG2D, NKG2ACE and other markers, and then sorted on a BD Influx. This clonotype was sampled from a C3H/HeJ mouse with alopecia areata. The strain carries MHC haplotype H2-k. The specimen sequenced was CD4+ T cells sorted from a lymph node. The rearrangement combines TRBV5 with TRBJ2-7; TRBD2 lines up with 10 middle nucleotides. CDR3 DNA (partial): TGTGCCAGCAGCCAGCGACTGGGGGGATCCTAT. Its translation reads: CASSQRLGGSY. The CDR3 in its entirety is CASSQRLGGSYEQYF.